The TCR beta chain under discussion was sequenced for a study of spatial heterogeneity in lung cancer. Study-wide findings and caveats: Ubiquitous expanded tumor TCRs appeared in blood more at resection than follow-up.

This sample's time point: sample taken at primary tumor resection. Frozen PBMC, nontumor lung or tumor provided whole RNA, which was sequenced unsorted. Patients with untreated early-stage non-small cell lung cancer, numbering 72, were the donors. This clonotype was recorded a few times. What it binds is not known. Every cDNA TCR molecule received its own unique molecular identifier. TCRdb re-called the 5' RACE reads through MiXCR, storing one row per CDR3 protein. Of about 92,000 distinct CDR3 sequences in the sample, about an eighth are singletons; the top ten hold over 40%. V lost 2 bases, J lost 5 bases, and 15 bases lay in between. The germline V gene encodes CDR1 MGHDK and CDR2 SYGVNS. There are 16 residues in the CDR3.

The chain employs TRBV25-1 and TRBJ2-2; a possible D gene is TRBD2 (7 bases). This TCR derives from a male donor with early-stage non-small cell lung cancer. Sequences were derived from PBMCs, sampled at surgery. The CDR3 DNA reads TGTGCCAGCAGTGAAAAGGGGGGAGGGCCTACCGGGGAGCTGTTTTTT. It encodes CASSEKGGGPTGELFF.